The rows below give T cell receptor beta chains drawn from one sample of a study of T cell responses to AZD1222 COVID-19 vaccine. Method: immunoSEQ multiplex PCR; TCRdb's copy keeps in-frame clones and lacks some. The sample comprises more than 130,000 clones, 90% of which are singletons, and 3.4% rests with the top ten. Sample: peripheral blood, taken on day 0 of AZD1222 vaccination. These receptors were obtained from an adult in good health. Each CDR3 is given with its conserved first and last residue. D genes are given only for firm matches. The size field is filled for only some rows; it gives once, few, many or a size class.

j_gene: TRBJ1-2; v_gene: TRBV6-2/TRBV6-3; abundance: -; d_gene: -; CDR3aa: CASSYTENYGYTF; CDR3nt: TGTGCCAGCAGTTATACAGAGAACTATGGCTACACCTTC
j_gene: TRBJ2-1; v_gene: TRBV2; abundance: -; d_gene: -; CDR3aa: CASKGGSYNEQFF; CDR3nt: TGTGCCAGCAAGGGGGGTTCCTACAATGAGCAGTTCTTC
j_gene: TRBJ1-2; v_gene: TRBV30; abundance: -; d_gene: -; CDR3aa: CAWTFTPTSGYYGYTF; CDR3nt: TGTGCCTGGACCTTCACCCCCACCTCGGGATACTATGGCTACACCTTC
j_gene: TRBJ1-1; v_gene: TRBV6-2/TRBV6-3; abundance: -; d_gene: -; CDR3aa: CASSYLGNTEAFF; CDR3nt: TGTGCCAGCAGTTACCTGGGGAACACTGAAGCTTTCTTT
j_gene: TRBJ2-5; v_gene: TRBV5-6; abundance: -; d_gene: TRBD2; CDR3aa: CASSFATSERETQYF; CDR3nt: TGTGCCAGCAGCTTTGCGACTAGCGAGAGGGAGACCCAGTACTTC
j_gene: TRBJ1-6; v_gene: TRBV30; abundance: once; d_gene: -; CDR3aa: CAWSSTHPVF; CDR3nt: TGTGCCTGGAGTTCGACCCACCCCGTCTTT
j_gene: TRBJ1-2; v_gene: TRBV3-1/TRBV3-2; abundance: -; d_gene: TRBD1; CDR3aa: CASSQPGTVYGYTF; CDR3nt: TGTGCCAGCAGCCAGCCCGGGACAGTATATGGCTACACCTTC
j_gene: TRBJ1-3; v_gene: TRBV7-8; abundance: -; d_gene: -; CDR3aa: CASTRQIQRSGNTIYF; CDR3nt: TGTGCCAGCACCCGCCAGATACAGCGCTCTGGAAACACCATATATTTT
j_gene: TRBJ1-6; v_gene: TRBV6-6; abundance: -; d_gene: -; CDR3aa: CASTSVGANSPLHF; CDR3nt: TGTGCCAGCACCTCAGTTGGTGCGAATTCACCCCTCCACTTT
j_gene: TRBJ1-2; v_gene: TRBV28; abundance: -; d_gene: TRBD1; CDR3aa: CASSLNRGLGGYTF; CDR3nt: TGTGCCAGCAGTTTGAACAGGGGGCTGGGTGGCTACACCTTC
j_gene: TRBJ2-2; v_gene: TRBV21-1; abundance: -; d_gene: -; CDR3aa: CASSKVTGDRPNTGELFF; CDR3nt: TGTGCCAGCAGCAAAGTTACGGGCGACAGACCCAACACCGGGGAGCTGTTTTTT
j_gene: TRBJ1-1; v_gene: TRBV7-8; abundance: -; d_gene: -; CDR3aa: CASSLSRNTEAFF; CDR3nt: TGTGCCAGCAGCTTATCCCGGAACACTGAAGCTTTCTTT
j_gene: TRBJ2-3; v_gene: TRBV3-1/TRBV3-2; abundance: -; d_gene: TRBD1; CDR3aa: CASSQDPGQGANRWADTQYF; CDR3nt: TGTGCCAGCAGCCAAGATCCGGGACAGGGGGCCAATCGCTGGGCAGATACGCAGTATTTT
j_gene: TRBJ1-1; v_gene: TRBV5-1; abundance: -; d_gene: -; CDR3aa: CASSLRDNTEAFF; CDR3nt: TGCGCCAGCAGCTTGAGGGACAACACTGAAGCTTTCTTT
j_gene: TRBJ1-3; v_gene: TRBV5-1; abundance: few; d_gene: TRBD1; CDR3aa: CASSGGQGSGNTIYF; CDR3nt: TGCGCCAGCAGCGGGGGACAGGGCTCTGGAAACACCATATATTTT
j_gene: TRBJ1-3; v_gene: TRBV7-9; abundance: -; d_gene: -; CDR3aa: CASSLRSGSGNTTYF; CDR3nt: TGTGCCAGCAGCTTACGGTCAGGCTCTGGAAACACCACATATTTT
j_gene: TRBJ2-5; v_gene: TRBV7-8; abundance: -; d_gene: -; CDR3aa: CASSDRWARETQYF; CDR3nt: TGTGCCAGCAGCGACCGCTGGGCCCGGGAGACCCAGTACTTC
j_gene: TRBJ1-1; v_gene: TRBV30; abundance: -; d_gene: -; CDR3aa: CAWTQENTEAFF; CDR3nt: TGTGCCTGGACCCAAGAGAACACTGAAGCTTTCTTT
j_gene: TRBJ1-2; v_gene: TRBV4-3; abundance: once; d_gene: -; CDR3aa: CASSQVNGNYGYTF; CDR3nt: TGCGCCAGCAGCCAAGTGAACGGAAACTATGGCTACACCTTC
j_gene: TRBJ1-2; v_gene: TRBV6-5; abundance: -; d_gene: TRBD1; CDR3aa: CASTSGTANYGYTF; CDR3nt: TGTGCCAGCACCTCCGGGACAGCGAACTATGGCTACACCTTC
j_gene: TRBJ1-2; v_gene: TRBV11-3; abundance: -; d_gene: -; CDR3aa: CASSLAGTTLYGYTF; CDR3nt: TGTGCCAGCAGCTTAGCGGGCACCACACTCTATGGCTACACCTTC
j_gene: TRBJ2-2; v_gene: TRBV13; abundance: -; d_gene: TRBD2; CDR3aa: CASSLRTSGSRNTGELFF; CDR3nt: TGTGCCAGCAGCTTAAGGACTAGCGGCTCTCGGAACACCGGGGAGCTGTTTTTT